The 17 T cell receptor beta chains below come from one sample, sequenced in a study of breast tumors, draining lymph nodes, adjacent tissues. Breast cancer patients provided tissue from their axillary draining lymph nodes. TCRdb itself ran the multiplex PCR reads through MiXCR, one entry per CDR3 protein. The data contain over 250,000 distinct CDR3 sequences, 30% of them singletons. What was sequenced was axillary lymph node tissue. Source of these receptors: a female donor with breast cancer. Some clones in this sample may be carry-over from other donors' samples.

With regard to this clonotype: A clone one base away is much larger, so this may be a read error. The chain combines TRBV20-1 with TRBJ2-7; 11 bases fit TRBD2. The CDR3 has 14 amino acids. Looked up from germline, CDR1 is DFQATT and CDR2 is SNEGSKA (reference sequence). Trimming at V came to 3 bases and at J to 6 bases, leaving 7 bases not matched to a gene. In nucleotides, the CDR3 is TGCAGTGCTAGGCCGGGACTAGCGGTCGCCGAGCAGTACTTC. It is translated as CSARPGLAVAEQYF.

There are many counts of this clonotype. The chain uses TRBV20-1 and TRBJ1-5; D possibly corresponds to TRBD1 (5 bases). Germline V gene data show CDR1 as DFQATT and CDR2 as SNEGSKA (reference sequence). The CDR3 loop spans 14 amino acids. The V end lost 0 bases, the J end lost 2 bases, and 8 bases lay between the germline ends. In nucleotides, the CDR3 is TGCAGTGCTAGAGATGGCAGGGGCAATCAGCCCCAGCATTTT. It yields the protein CSARDGRGNQPQHF.

V usage is TRBV20-1 and J usage is TRBJ2-3, with 10 bases lining up with TRBD2. Germline V lookup: CDR1 DFQATT, CDR2 SNEGSKA (reference sequence). The CDR3 runs to 19 residues. Trimming cost V 0 bases and J 1 base; bases outside gene matches: 13. The CDR3 loop reads CSARDGSGRAVFGTDTQYF. The CDR3 coding sequence is TGCAGTGCTAGAGATGGAAGCGGGAGGGCCGTGTTTGGCACAGATACGCAGTATTTT.

This clonotype was seen a few times. The V gene is TRBV27, the J gene TRBJ2-1, with TRBD1 matching over 8 bases. With 6 bases clipped from V and 1 base from J, the junction kept 5 bases outside the gene matches. The CDR3 length is 15 residues. CDR1 MNHEY and CDR2 SMNVEV come from the germline V gene (reference sequence). This CDR3 is CASSSGGASYNEQFF. Here the CDR3 DNA reads TGTGCCAGCAGCTCAGGGGGCGCATCCTACAATGAGCAGTTCTTC.

This clonotype was counted at least ten times. The V gene is TRBV10-2, the J gene TRBJ2-7; no clear D gene. The CDR3 spans 15 residues. Per germline, CDR1 WSHSY and CDR2 SAAADI. V was trimmed by 0 bases and J by 0 bases, leaving 9 bases between them. DNA for the CDR3: TGCGCCAGCAGTGAGTCGGCACTACACTCCTACGAGCAGTACTTC. It is translated as CASSESALHSYEQYF.

This clonotype was counted many times. The CDR3 DNA reads as TGTGCCAGCAGCTTAGGGACAGGGGGCGTAGATACGCAGTATTTT. Translation: CASSLGTGGVDTQYF. The chain has TRBV11-2 and TRBJ2-3; 11 nucleotides match TRBD1. Germline loops: CDR1 SGHAT, CDR2 FQNNGV. The V segment lost 1 base and the J segment 5 bases; nucleotides outside the gene matches: 2. The CDR3 runs 15 residues.

The chain carries TRBV7-2 and TRBJ2-5, with 7 bases aligning to TRBD2. The CDR3 totals 16 residues. J lost 2 bases, V lost 1 base, and 7 bases had no gene match. CDR1 is SGHTA, CDR2 FQGNSA, per germline. The CDR3 loop is CASSLGGDYHQETQYF. CDR3 coding DNA: TGTGCCAGCAGCTTAGGAGGGGACTACCATCAAGAGACCCAGTACTTC.

As regards this clonotype: One base away lies a much larger clone, so this may be a sequencing read error. The rearrangement uses TRBV14 and TRBJ2-7; D is possibly TRBD2 (6 bases). The germline V gene has CDR1 SGHDN and CDR2 FVKESK. The CDR3 has 14 residues. CDR3 loop: CASSPTGVMYEQSF. CDR3 coding DNA: TGTGCCAGCAGCCCCACGGGGGTTATGTACGAGCAGTCCTTC.

This clonotype was seen many times. The chain combines TRBV5-6 with TRBJ2-5; D might be TRBD1 (5 bases). V dropped 2 bases and J dropped 3 bases, with 11 bases sitting between them. CDR1 and CDR2 (germline): SGHDT, YYEEEE. The CDR3 has 14 residues. The CDR3 sequence is CASSLTAGKETQYF. CDR3 nucleotides: TGTGCCAGCAGCTTAACAGCAGGGAAAGAGACCCAGTACTTC.

The chain recombines TRBV7-8 with TRBJ2-3, with 7 bases aligning to TRBD1. From germline, CDR1 is SGHVS and CDR2 FQNEAQ. Losses at the gene ends were 4 bases for V and 5 bases for J; bases not matched to a gene: 9. This CDR3 has 15 amino acids. CDR3 nucleotide sequence: TGTGCCAGCAGCTCACAGGGGAATAAGGGAGATACGCAGTATTTT. This codes for CASSSQGNKGDTQYF.

Many counts were recorded for this clonotype. The J gene is TRBJ2-5, the V gene TRBV20-1; TRBD2 matches at 8 bases. There are 15 residues in the CDR3. V was pared by 1 base and J by 5 bases, with 9 bases of the junction left unmatched. Per germline, CDR1 DFQATT and CDR2 SNEGSKA (reference sequence). CDR3 DNA: TGCAGTGCTAGAGGAGGTAGCGGGGCCGTGGAGACCCAGTACTTC. Protein product: CSARGGSGAVETQYF.

At least ten counts were recorded for this clonotype. The chain combines TRBV7-9 with TRBJ1-4, with a possible D match to TRBD1 (5 bases). This CDR3 contains 14 residues. V lost 5 bases, J lost 1 base, and 8 bases lay in between. Looked up from germline, CDR1 is SEHNR and CDR2 is FQNEAQ (reference sequence). The CDR3 sequence: CASSRDRTNEKLFF. The CDR3, as DNA: TGTGCCAGCAGCCGCGACAGAACTAATGAAAAACTGTTTTTT.

This chain links TRBV4-2 with TRBJ2-3; tentative D call: TRBD2 (5 bases). Trimming left V 0 bases short and J 1 base short, with 5 bases between. This CDR3 comprises 14 residues. CDR1 and CDR2 (germline): LGHNA, YNFKEQ. The CDR3 is CASSQDSGTDTQYF. DNA for the CDR3: TGTGCCAGCAGCCAAGATAGCGGCACAGATACGCAGTATTTT.

The chain links TRBV18 to TRBJ1-2; D gene uncertain. The CDR3 has 13 residues. Germline V lookup: CDR1 KGHSH, CDR2 LQKENI. Trimming removed 6 bases from V and 8 bases from J, with 16 bases in between. In nucleotides, the CDR3 is TGTGCCAGCTCCACCGGGCCAGAGGGCGGCTACACCTTC. Translation: CASSTGPEGGYTF.

A word on this clonotype: This may come from a read error, since a much larger clone is one base off. The rearrangement links TRBV5-1 to TRBJ2-7, with TRBD1 identical over 9 bases. Germline V gene sequence: CDR1 SGHRS, CDR2 YFSETQ. The CDR3 runs to 14 residues. CDR3 sequence (DNA): TGCGCCAGCAGGGGGACAGGGAGTACCTACGAGCAGTGCTTC. This codes for CASRGTGSTYEQCF.

This clonotype was seen repeatedly, ten times or more. J is TRBJ2-3 and V is TRBV29-1; 10 nucleotides line up with TRBD2. CDR1 is SQVTM, CDR2 ANQGSEA, per germline. This CDR3 has 15 residues. V was clipped by 1 base and J by 6 bases; unmatched bases: 7. This chain's CDR3 is CSVEVPSGSSDTQYF. The CDR3 DNA reads TGCAGCGTTGAAGTGCCTAGCGGGAGTTCGGATACGCAGTATTTT.

The gene calls are TRBV12-3 or TRBV12-4 and TRBJ2-7; 14 nucleotides match TRBD2. Trimming took 6 bases from V and 4 from J; bases not matched to a gene: 8. The CDR3 totals 16 residues. The CDR3 nucleotides read TGTGCCAGCAGCCAAGGGACTAGCGGGAGAACTTACGAGCAGTACTTC. Its protein is CASSQGTSGRTYEQYF.